This record concerns one TCR beta chain sequence. Antigen specificity is unknown. The entry originates in a study of Ad26.COV2.S vaccination and SARS-CoV-2 variants. About the study: This donor came from the COV1001 trial of Ad26.COV2.S. Points from the study as a whole: Total T cell responses may have been underestimated by the TCR breadth and depth analyses. Non-spike TCR breadth showed similarity between vaccine and placebo recipients.

The CDR3 consists of 15 residues. Germline V CDR1 and CDR2: SGHAT, FQNNGV. The J segment lost 0 bases and the V segment lost 3 bases, leaving 2 bases of the junction unmatched. Indicated treatment: some 19 received Ad26.COV2.S at low or high dose, single or two shots; several received placebo; per-sample allocation not given. After the first vaccine or placebo injection, samples were drawn on day 63. Boston hosted the donor, who was an adult aged 18-55 years. Measured with immunoSEQ multiplex PCR; TCRdb has only the in-frame clones, and not every one. Of about 350,000 clones listed, less than 90% are singletons.

The clonotype comes from a person aged 18-65 years who received the Ad26.COV2.S COVID-19 vaccine or a placebo. Sequences were derived from peripheral blood, sampled in a trial of Ad26.COV2.S vaccine versus placebo. V is TRBV11-2 and J is TRBJ2-1, with 7 bases lining up with TRBD1. CDR3 protein: CASSLDRNSYNEQFF. Here the CDR3 DNA reads TGTGCCAGCAGCTTGGACAGGAACTCCTACAATGAGCAGTTCTTC.